The rows below give T cell receptor beta chains drawn from one sample of a study of cytomegalovirus exposure and HLA in healthy donors. Sequenced by immunoSEQ multiplex PCR; TCRdb stores in-frame clones only, minus some. The sample includes 100,000 to 150,000 clones. Sequences were obtained from PBMCs. The receptors here all came from a woman in her 40s in good health and CMV-seropositive. Each CDR3 is given with its conserved first and last residue. The D gene is left open where the match is weak.

j_gene: TRBJ2-1; d_gene: NA; v_gene: TRBV30; CDR3aa: CAWAPDTRYNEQFF; CDR3nt: TGTGCCTGGGCCCCGGACACCCGTTACAATGAGCAGTTCTTC
j_gene: TRBJ2-3; d_gene: TRBD2; v_gene: TRBV5-6; CDR3aa: CASSWGTSGGTDTQYF; CDR3nt: TGTGCCAGCAGCTGGGGGACTAGCGGGGGCACAGATACGCAGTATTTT
j_gene: TRBJ2-7; d_gene: NA; v_gene: TRBV6-5; CDR3aa: CASSNPYRLRGEQYF; CDR3nt: TGTGCCAGCAGTAATCCCTACCGCCTCCGAGGCGAGCAGTACTTC
j_gene: TRBJ2-3; d_gene: NA; v_gene: TRBV28; CDR3aa: CASRTTRASTDTQYF; CDR3nt: TGTGCCAGCAGGACCACCAGGGCCTCCACAGATACGCAGTATTTT
j_gene: TRBJ2-7; d_gene: TRBD1; v_gene: TRBV7-7; CDR3aa: CASSLGQGAVEQYF; CDR3nt: TGTGCCAGCAGCTTAGGACAGGGGGCAGTGGAGCAGTACTTC
j_gene: TRBJ1-1; d_gene: NA; v_gene: TRBV14; CDR3aa: CASSQAGWYYTEAFF; CDR3nt: TGTGCCAGCAGCCAAGCGGGGTGGTACTACACTGAAGCTTTCTTT
j_gene: TRBJ2-1; d_gene: TRBD2; v_gene: TRBV5-4; CDR3aa: CASSVSGSYDEQFF; CDR3nt: TGTGCCAGCAGCGTTAGCGGGAGTTACGATGAGCAGTTCTTC
j_gene: TRBJ2-3; d_gene: NA; v_gene: TRBV7-2; CDR3aa: CASSLNSPGFTDTQYF; CDR3nt: TGTGCCAGCAGCTTAAATTCTCCGGGTTTCACAGATACGCAGTATTTT
j_gene: TRBJ2-3; d_gene: NA; v_gene: TRBV5-6; CDR3aa: CASSLGRGTQYF; CDR3nt: TGTGCCAGCAGCTTGGGCCGGGGTACGCAGTATTTT
j_gene: TRBJ2-3; d_gene: TRBD1; v_gene: TRBV28; CDR3aa: CASTAGTGKTDTQYF; CDR3nt: TGTGCCAGCACCGCCGGGACAGGGAAGACAGATACGCAGTATTTT
j_gene: TRBJ2-6; d_gene: NA; v_gene: TRBV4-1; CDR3aa: CASSQERAGANVLTF; CDR3nt: TGCGCCAGCAGCCAAGAGAGGGCTGGGGCCAACGTCCTGACTTTC
j_gene: TRBJ2-3; d_gene: NA; v_gene: TRBV28; CDR3aa: CASSPTSGLSTDTQYF; CDR3nt: TGTGCCAGCAGTCCTACCAGCGGGCTTAGCACAGATACGCAGTATTTT
j_gene: TRBJ2-7; d_gene: TRBD1; v_gene: TRBV12-5; CDR3aa: CASGLDTGTGSHEQYF; CDR3nt: TGTGCTAGTGGTTTGGACACGGGGACAGGGTCCCACGAGCAGTACTTC
j_gene: TRBJ1-2; d_gene: TRBD1; v_gene: TRBV6-1; CDR3aa: CASSLRDRQNYGYTF; CDR3nt: TGTGCCAGCAGCCTCCGGGACAGGCAGAACTATGGCTACACCTTC
j_gene: TRBJ1-5; d_gene: NA; v_gene: TRBV5-8; CDR3aa: CASSPGGQAHQPQHF; CDR3nt: TGTGCCAGCAGCCCCGGCGGGCAGGCGCATCAGCCCCAGCATTTT
j_gene: TRBJ2-2; d_gene: NA; v_gene: TRBV6-5; CDR3aa: CASSHRAGELFF; CDR3nt: TGTGCCAGCAGCCACAGGGCCGGGGAGCTGTTTTTT
j_gene: TRBJ2-2; d_gene: TRBD1; v_gene: TRBV15; CDR3aa: CATSRETGQDLGELFF; CDR3nt: TGTGCCACCAGCAGAGAAACGGGACAGGACCTCGGGGAGCTGTTTTTT
j_gene: TRBJ2-3; d_gene: NA; v_gene: TRBV4-1; CDR3aa: CASTSGYTDTQYF; CDR3nt: TGCGCCAGCACCTCAGGATACACAGATACGCAGTATTTT
j_gene: TRBJ1-2; d_gene: NA; v_gene: TRBV4-1; CDR3aa: CASSQNIGDYGYTF; CDR3nt: TGCGCCAGCAGCCAAAACATAGGGGACTATGGCTACACCTTC
j_gene: TRBJ2-7; d_gene: TRBD1; v_gene: TRBV30; CDR3aa: CAWSTGAATEQYF; CDR3nt: TGTGCCTGGAGCACAGGGGCCGCTACCGAGCAGTACTTC
j_gene: TRBJ1-5; d_gene: NA; v_gene: TRBV7-8; CDR3aa: CASSLGLRGRVSSNQPQHF; CDR3nt: TGTGCCAGCAGCTTAGGCCTCAGGGGAAGGGTGTCGAGCAATCAGCCCCAGCATTTT
j_gene: TRBJ2-7; d_gene: TRBD1; v_gene: TRBV6-1; CDR3aa: CASSVRGHEQYF; CDR3nt: TGTGCCAGCAGTGTCAGGGGGCACGAGCAGTACTTC
j_gene: TRBJ2-7; d_gene: TRBD2; v_gene: TRBV7-3; CDR3aa: CASSLNGAGVPGSYEQYF; CDR3nt: TGTGCCAGCAGCTTAAATGGCGCGGGAGTGCCGGGATCCTACGAGCAGTACTTC
j_gene: TRBJ2-6; d_gene: TRBD1; v_gene: TRBV6-4; CDR3aa: CASSDTGGTGANVLTF; CDR3nt: TGTGCCAGCAGTGATACAGGGGGCACTGGGGCCAACGTCCTGACTTTC
j_gene: TRBJ2-7; d_gene: NA; v_gene: TRBV6-1; CDR3aa: CASSRQLAYEQYF; CDR3nt: TGTGCCAGCAGTCGACAGTTAGCCTACGAGCAGTACTTC
j_gene: TRBJ1-2; d_gene: TRBD1; v_gene: TRBV9; CDR3aa: CASSVDRGRDGYTF; CDR3nt: TGTGCCAGCAGCGTTGACAGGGGTCGGGATGGCTACACCTTC
j_gene: TRBJ2-3; d_gene: NA; v_gene: TRBV5-1; CDR3aa: CASSAQTETDTQYF; CDR3nt: TGCGCCAGCAGCGCCCAGACAGAGACAGATACGCAGTATTTT
j_gene: TRBJ2-1; d_gene: NA; v_gene: TRBV15; CDR3aa: CATSRPRQAQFF; CDR3nt: TGTGCCACCAGCAGACCTCGACAGGCTCAGTTCTTC
j_gene: TRBJ1-1; d_gene: NA; v_gene: TRBV11-2; CDR3aa: CASKERRNTEAFF; CDR3nt: TGTGCCAGTAAAGAGAGGAGGAACACTGAAGCTTTCTTT
j_gene: TRBJ2-3; d_gene: TRBD2; v_gene: TRBV5-1; CDR3aa: CASSSPTSGSLTDTQYF; CDR3nt: TGCGCCAGCAGCTCTCCGACTAGCGGGAGTCTCACGGATACGCAGTATTTT
j_gene: TRBJ2-2; d_gene: TRBD1; v_gene: TRBV7-9; CDR3aa: CASSWGQGDTGELFF; CDR3nt: TGTGCCAGCAGCTGGGGACAGGGGGACACCGGGGAGCTGTTTTTT
j_gene: TRBJ2-7; d_gene: NA; v_gene: TRBV5-1; CDR3aa: CASSLTGLEQYF; CDR3nt: TGCGCCAGCAGCTTAACAGGGCTTGAGCAGTACTTC
j_gene: TRBJ2-7; d_gene: NA; v_gene: TRBV7-2; CDR3aa: CASSLAASYEQYF; CDR3nt: TGTGCCAGCAGCTTAGCGGCCTCCTACGAGCAGTACTTC
j_gene: TRBJ2-1; d_gene: NA; v_gene: TRBV30; CDR3aa: CAWSAVYNEQFF; CDR3nt: TGTGCCTGGAGTGCCGTGTACAATGAGCAGTTCTTC
j_gene: TRBJ1-5; d_gene: TRBD1; v_gene: TRBV5-5; CDR3aa: CASSGTGGSQPQHF; CDR3nt: TGTGCCAGCAGCGGTACAGGGGGCAGCCAGCCCCAGCATTTT
j_gene: TRBJ2-5; d_gene: TRBD2; v_gene: TRBV15; CDR3aa: CATSAITSGGQETQYF; CDR3nt: TGTGCCACCAGCGCGATCACCAGCGGGGGCCAAGAGACCCAGTACTTC
j_gene: TRBJ2-7; d_gene: NA; v_gene: TRBV6-5; CDR3aa: CASSRGAVGEQYF; CDR3nt: TGTGCCAGCAGTCGCGGGGCCGTTGGGGAGCAGTACTTC